This T cell receptor beta chain was observed in a study of blood T cells in healthy people across ages. This CDR3 comprises 14 residues. Germline V gene lookup returns CDR1 DFQATT and CDR2 SNEGSKA (reference sequence). Sample-barcoded 5' priming and a J-beta primer mix drove a second PCR of roughly 6 to 12 cycles. TCRdb reprocessed the 5' RACE reads with MiXCR, giving one entry per CDR3 protein. This sample has 550,000 to 700,000 distinct CDR3 sequences; 25% to 30% occur once, and the top ten carry 15% to 20%. On this clonotype: At one end, the junction sequence differs from germline, possibly due to a read error.

Sequencing was done on a sample of blood. This clonotype was sampled from a woman between 70 and 85 years old in good health. V and J are TRBV20-1 and TRBJ2-1, with TRBD2 matching over 11 bases. As DNA, the CDR3 is TGCAGTGCTAGGGGACTAGCGGCCTACAATAAGCAGTTCTTC. It translates to CSARGLAAYNKQFF.